Given below is one T cell receptor beta chain in context. Its antigen is unidentified. The source of the sample is a study of identical twins. Whole-study results and caveats: The models systematically underestimated how much out-of-frame TCR alpha was shared in monozygotic twins. Part of the zero-insertion signal could reflect confounding by invariant MAIT and iNKT cells. Cross-sectional statistical analysis, not tracking of the same donors, underpinned the conclusions.

The ends lost 4 bases at V and 6 bases at J; junction bases unmatched: 8. Germline V gene lookup returns CDR1 MNHEY and CDR2 SMNVEV (reference sequence). CDR3 length equals 15 residues. TCRdb fed the 5' RACE reads into MiXCR, producing one record per CDR3 protein. The data show about 530,000 distinct CDR3 sequences, 20% to 25% seen once. The same specimen was also included in a second study, on yellow fever vaccine responses in identical twins. As that study records: Twins reportedly had a vaccine T cell response that seemed partly convergent, partly personalized.

The sample comprised CD4+ T cells sorted from blood. The receptor comes from a woman aged 18 to 35 in good health. The chain couples TRBV27 to TRBJ2-2, with 7 bases lining up with TRBD2. The CDR3 DNA reads TGTGCCAGCAGTTCAAGGGGCGCGGGGGCCGGGGAGCTGTTTTTT. It specifies CASSSRGAGAGELFF.